The source of this T cell receptor beta chain is a study of blood T cell repertoires in COVID-19. Study-wide context: Samples taken during acute and convalescent COVID-19 were collected in the United States, Italy and Spain. The analysed material was cDNA or gDNA that came from T cells, B-cell-depleted T cells, or PBMCs.

Seattle patients were enrolled while actively infected and followed longitudinally. The CDR3 extends over 16 amino acids. The authors' processing: How many nucleated cells were present was estimated from reference gene primer amplification. Clones were sequenced by immunoSEQ multiplex PCR, and TCRdb holds only the in-frame ones, with some missing. From that table come the V and J calls and clone size; the DNA was used to work out D and trimming. The sample shows 60,000 or so clones, 65% to 80% of them seen only once. The rearrangement links TRBV21-1 to TRBJ1-4; the tabulated D call, TRBD1, remains unverified against the DNA. TRBV21-1 is designated a pseudogene. Sequences were obtained from peripheral blood. This receptor was obtained from a man aged 25-40 years with COVID-19, enrolled during active disease. CDR3 loop: CASSKGLDRGGEKLFF. The CDR3 DNA is TGTGCCAGCAGCAAAGGACTAGACAGGGGAGGTGAAAAACTGTTTTTT.